The 15 T cell receptor beta chains listed next were all sequenced from one sample in a study of blood T cell repertoires in COVID-19. Assay: immunoSEQ multiplex PCR; the TCRdb copy retains only in-frame clones and omits some. The table shows about 76,000 clones, with more than 75% occurring only once. The sample comprised peripheral blood. The receptors shown here come from a human donor in a cohort sampled during active COVID-19.

Worth noting for this clone: The sample holds other DNA sequences that translate to the same CDR3. This chain connects TRBV19 to TRBJ1-5; TRBD1 matches at 8 bases. V lost 3 bases and J lost 0; bases outside the gene matches: 1. The CDR3 contains 15 residues. Per the germline V gene, CDR1 is LNHDA and CDR2 is SQIVND (reference sequence). The CDR3 spells CASSIGQGSNQPQHF. CDR3 in DNA: TGTGCCAGTAGTATCGGACAGGGTAGCAATCAGCCCCAGCATTTT.

The genes are TRBV9 and TRBJ2-1; D is perhaps TRBD1 (5 bases). Trimming took 0 bases from V and 6 from J, leaving 7 bases between them. In germline, CDR1 is SGDLS, CDR2 YYNGEE. The CDR3 runs to 13 residues. CDR3 DNA sequence: TGTGCCAGCAGCGTAGATAGGGGCAATGAGCAGTTCTTC. As protein: CASSVDRGNEQFF.

This clone was seen a handful of times. The rearrangement joins TRBV5-4 to TRBJ2-7; 7 nucleotides agree with TRBD2. Trimming removed 4 bases from V and 0 bases from J; junction bases left unmatched: 1. This CDR3 region has 13 residues. Germline V gene data show CDR1 as SGHNT and CDR2 as YYREEE (reference sequence). CDR3 DNA: TGTGCCAGCAGCAGGGACTACTCCTACGAGCAGTACTTC. Its translation is CASSRDYSYEQYF.

This clone was counted only a few times. V usage is TRBV12-3 or TRBV12-4 and J usage is TRBJ1-5; no reliable D call. The CDR3 length is 12 residues. Trimming took off 6 bases at V and 5 bases at J, with 8 bases between the two ends. This chain's CDR3 is CASRAGDQPQHF. The CDR3 DNA reads as TGTGCCAGCAGGGCGGGCGATCAGCCCCAGCATTTT.

The V call is TRBV23-1, the J call TRBJ2-5; a weak D match, TRBD1 (6 bases). TRBV23-1 is placed among ORFs of uncertain function. The CDR3 length is 15 residues. V gave up 7 bases and J gave up 0 bases, with 15 bases separating them. CDR3 in amino acids: CASIRGCPYQETQYF. The CDR3 DNA follows: TGCGCCAGCATTAGGGGGTGCCCCTACCAAGAGACCCAGTACTTC.

The V and J genes are TRBV6-2 or TRBV6-3 and TRBJ2-6; possible D gene TRBD1, 5 bases. Per the germline V gene, CDR1 is MNHEY and CDR2 is SVGEGT. Trimming cost V 2 bases and J 1 base, with 18 bases left between them. The CDR3 totals 19 residues. Here the CDR3 reads CASSYQGSQRRSGANVLTF. In DNA form, the CDR3 reads TGTGCCAGCAGTTACCAGGGTTCTCAACGGCGGTCTGGGGCCAACGTCCTGACTTTC.

The chain couples TRBV30 to TRBJ2-5, with a tentative D call TRBD1 (5 bases). The germline V gene has CDR1 GTSNPN and CDR2 SVGIG (reference sequence). The CDR3 covers 12 residues. Trimming removed 2 bases at V and 1 base at J, with 5 bases between. The CDR3 loop reads CAWSTGQETQYF. In nucleotides, the CDR3 is TGTGCCTGGAGTACAGGCCAAGAGACCCAGTACTTC.

The genes are TRBV2 and TRBJ1-3; D is undetermined. V shed 6 bases and J shed 6 bases, with 18 bases lying between them. The CDR3 loop spans 15 amino acids. Germline values: CDR1 SNHLY, CDR2 FYNNEI. The CDR3 nucleotides are TGTGCCAGCAGCAGAGACACTCACGCGCAAAACACCATATATTTT. This translates into CASSRDTHAQNTIYF.

The CDR3: CASSLRDRVTGELFF. The CDR3 DNA reads as TGTGCCAGCAGCCTCCGGGACAGGGTTACCGGGGAGCTGTTTTTT. The genes are TRBV3-1 (or the pseudogene TRBV3-2) and TRBJ2-2; 9 positions agree with TRBD1. The germline gives CDR1 LGHDT, CDR2 YNNKEL (reference sequence). The CDR3 covers 15 residues. J gave up 5 bases and V 4 bases, and 5 bases lay outside the gene matches.

In its sample, this clone was seen once. This sequence joins TRBV5-4 and TRBJ2-1, with 9 positions matching TRBD2. Germline loops: CDR1 SGHNT, CDR2 YYREEE (reference sequence). This CDR3 is 14 amino acids long. Losses at the gene ends were 3 bases for V and 10 bases for J; bases not matched to a gene: 8. The CDR3 protein is CASSYDSGGGEQFF. In nucleotides, the CDR3 is TGTGCCAGCAGCTACGATAGCGGGGGAGGGGAGCAGTTCTTC. The whole variable domain, remainder taken from reference TRBV5-4 and TRBJ2-1, is ETGVTQSPTHLIKTRGQQVTLRCSSQSGHNTVSWYQQALGQGPQFIFQYYREEENGRGNFPPRFSGLQFPNYSSELNVNALELDDSALYLCASSYDSGGGEQFFGPGTRLTVL.

The chain uses TRBV7-2 and TRBJ2-3; D gene ambiguous. The CDR3 runs to 14 residues. From germline, CDR1 is SGHTA and CDR2 FQGNSA. V was clipped by 4 bases and J by 0 bases, with 8 bases between them. In DNA, the CDR3 is TGTGCCAGCAGCTCATCTACCAGCACAGATACGCAGTATTTT. Translating gives CASSSSTSTDTQYF.

The chain combines TRBV4-3 with TRBJ2-5; 8 nucleotides match TRBD1. Trimming cost V 0 bases and J 2 bases; bases outside gene matches: 2. The CDR3 has 15 residues. Germline V lookup: CDR1 LGHNA, CDR2 YSLEER. CDR3 in amino acids: CASSQDYRGQETQYF. The CDR3 nucleotides read TGCGCCAGCAGCCAAGATTACAGGGGGCAAGAGACCCAGTACTTC.

V usage is TRBV7-2 and J usage is TRBJ2-1; the match to TRBD1 covers 7 bases. Looked up from germline, CDR1 is SGHTA and CDR2 is FQGNSA. The ends lost 3 bases at V and 6 bases at J; junction bases unmatched: 2. The CDR3 consists of 13 residues. The CDR3 loop is CASSFDRANEQFF. Here the CDR3 DNA reads TGTGCCAGCAGCTTCGACAGGGCCAATGAGCAGTTCTTC.

The CDR3 bases are TGTGCCAGCAGTTACGACGTGACAGACGGTTTCTATGGCTACACCTTC. Translating gives CASSYDVTDGFYGYTF. J is TRBJ1-2 and V is TRBV6-2 or TRBV6-3, with a possible D match to TRBD1 (5 bases). CDR1 and CDR2 (germline): MNHEY, SVGEGT. Trimming shortened V by 2 bases and J by 4 bases, and 17 bases separated the two germline ends. The CDR3 is 16 amino acids.

The chain has TRBV10-3 and TRBJ2-7; 9 nucleotides match TRBD1. The CDR3 has 13 amino acids. Germline V CDR1 and CDR2: ENHRY, SYGVKD. With 6 bases clipped from V and 2 bases from J, the junction kept 2 bases outside the gene matches. CDR3 amino acids: CAIRGQGPYEQYF. The CDR3 nucleotides read TGTGCCATCAGGGGACAGGGCCCCTACGAGCAGTACTTC.